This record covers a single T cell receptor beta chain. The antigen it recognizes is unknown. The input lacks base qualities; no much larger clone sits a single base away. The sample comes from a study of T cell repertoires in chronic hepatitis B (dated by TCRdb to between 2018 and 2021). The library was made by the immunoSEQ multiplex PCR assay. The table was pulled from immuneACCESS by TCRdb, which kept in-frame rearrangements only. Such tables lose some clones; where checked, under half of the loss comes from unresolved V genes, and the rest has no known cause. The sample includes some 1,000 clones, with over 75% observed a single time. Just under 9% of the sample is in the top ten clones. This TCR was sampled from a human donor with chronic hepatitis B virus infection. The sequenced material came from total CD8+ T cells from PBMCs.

The CDR3 has the sequence CASHGIVDEQFF. The base sequence is TGTGCCAGCCACGGGATAGTGGATGAGCAGTTCTTC. The rearranged segments are TRBV11-1 and TRBJ2-1; TRBD2 is a possible D gene, resting on 5 matching bases. CDR1 and CDR2 are read off the germline V gene (reference sequence) as SGHAT and FQDESV. Counted from cysteine to phenylalanine, this CDR3 has 12 amino acids. The read is trimmed to its CDR3 DNA, 36 bases read in frame from base 1. A distance of 13 bases separates the germline ends of V and J, which lose 8 bases and 8 bases respectively.